The present entry profiles one T cell receptor (beta chain) with its context. Its cognate antigen is unknown. This entry comes from a study of cytotoxic CD8 clonotypes in ibrutinib-treated CLL. In the study overall: The taking of response samples occurred after a median roughly 12 months of treatment, with a range of 6 to 36. An average of about 250,000 productive templates and 94,082 productive rearrangements was obtained per sample. Study-level findings and limits: While tracking circulating CD8+ T-cell counts, baseline clonality exceeded that of age-matched healthy donors. At progression, clonality fell back toward baseline after rising at ibrutinib response.

This CDR3 contains 10 residues. The germline V gene encodes CDR1 SQVTM and CDR2 ANQGSEA. Trimming removed 2 bases from V and 12 bases from J, with 8 bases in between. TCRdb keeps only in-frame clones here, not all; method: immunoSEQ multiplex PCR. Here the sample spans 140,000 or so clones, 79% being singletons. The sample here was PBMCs, taken after 12 months of ibrutinib treatment. This chain links TRBV29-1 with TRBJ2-1, with D hard to call. The receptor comes from a human donor with chronic lymphocytic leukemia. CDR3 coding DNA: TGCAGCGTTGAAAGGGCCGGGCAGTTCTTC. This codes for CSVERAGQFF.